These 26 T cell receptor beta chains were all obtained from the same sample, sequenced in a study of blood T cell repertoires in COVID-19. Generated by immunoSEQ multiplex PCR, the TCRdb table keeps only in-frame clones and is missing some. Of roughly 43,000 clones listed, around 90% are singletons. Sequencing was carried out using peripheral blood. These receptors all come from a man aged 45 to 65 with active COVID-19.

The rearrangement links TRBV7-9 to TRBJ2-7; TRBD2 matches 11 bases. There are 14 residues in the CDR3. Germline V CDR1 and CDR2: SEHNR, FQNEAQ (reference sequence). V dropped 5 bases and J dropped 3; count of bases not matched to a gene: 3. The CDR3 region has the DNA TGTGCCAGCAGCGACACTAGCGGGGGCTACGAGCAGTACTTC. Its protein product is CASSDTSGGYEQYF.

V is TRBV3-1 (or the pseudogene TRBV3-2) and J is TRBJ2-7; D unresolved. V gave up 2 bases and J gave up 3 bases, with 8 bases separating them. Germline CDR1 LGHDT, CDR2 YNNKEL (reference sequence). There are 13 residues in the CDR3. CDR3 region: CASSQTARYEQYF. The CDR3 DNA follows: TGTGCCAGCAGCCAAACAGCACGCTACGAGCAGTACTTC.

The CDR3 DNA reads TGTGCCAGCAGTGAATTCTTGGACAGCTCCTACGAGCAGTACTTC. Translated, it gives CASSEFLDSSYEQYF. The rearrangement uses TRBV6-1 and TRBJ2-7, with D possibly matching TRBD1 (6 bases). Trimming took off 2 bases at V and 0 bases at J, with 11 bases between the two ends. The germline CDR1 and CDR2 sequences are MNHNS and SASEGT. This CDR3 has 15 amino acids.

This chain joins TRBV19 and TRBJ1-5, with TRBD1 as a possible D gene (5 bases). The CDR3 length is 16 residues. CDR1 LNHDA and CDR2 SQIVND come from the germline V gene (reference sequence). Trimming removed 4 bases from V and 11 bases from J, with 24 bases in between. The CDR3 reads CASSRERLGGPSAQHF. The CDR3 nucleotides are TGTGCCAGTAGTAGGGAACGTTTGGGGGGTCCTTCAGCCCAGCATTTT.

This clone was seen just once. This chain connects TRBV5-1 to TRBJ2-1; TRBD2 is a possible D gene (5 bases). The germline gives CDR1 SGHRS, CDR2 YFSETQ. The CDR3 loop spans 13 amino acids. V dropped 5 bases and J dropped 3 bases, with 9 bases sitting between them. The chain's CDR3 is CASRPGLYNEQFF. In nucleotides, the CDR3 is TGCGCCAGCAGGCCCGGACTCTACAATGAGCAGTTCTTC.

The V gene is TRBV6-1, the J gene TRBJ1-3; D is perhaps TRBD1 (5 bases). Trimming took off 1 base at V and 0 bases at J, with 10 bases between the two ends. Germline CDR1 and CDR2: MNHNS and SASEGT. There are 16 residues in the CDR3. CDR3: CASSEGGGSSGNTIYF. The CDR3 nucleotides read TGTGCCAGCAGTGAAGGGGGCGGGAGCTCTGGAAACACCATATATTTT.

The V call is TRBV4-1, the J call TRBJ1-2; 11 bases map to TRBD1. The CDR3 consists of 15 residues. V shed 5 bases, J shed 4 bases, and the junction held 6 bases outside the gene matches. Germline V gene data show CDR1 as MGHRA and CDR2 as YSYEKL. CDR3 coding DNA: TGCGCCAGCAGCACCGGACAGGGGGCGATCTATGGCTACACCTTC. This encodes CASSTGQGAIYGYTF.

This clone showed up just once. The CDR3 coding sequence is TGCGCCAGCAGCCATCAGGGGACCGCAGAAGAGACCCAGTACTTC. Amino acids: CASSHQGTAEETQYF. This rearrangement joins TRBV5-1 to TRBJ2-5, with a weak D call TRBD1 (6 bases). This CDR3 has 15 residues. Germline values: CDR1 SGHRS, CDR2 YFSETQ. The V end was cut by 4 bases, the J end by 3 bases, with 16 bases between.

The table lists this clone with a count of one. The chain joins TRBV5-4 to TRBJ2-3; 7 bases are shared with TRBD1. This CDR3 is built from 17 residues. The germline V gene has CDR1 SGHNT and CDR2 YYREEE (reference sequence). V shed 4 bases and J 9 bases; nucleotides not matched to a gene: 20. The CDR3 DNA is TGTGCCAGCAGCAAAAAGACAGGGCCGGTCGTGTTAACAACGCAGTATTTT. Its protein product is CASSKKTGPVVLTTQYF.

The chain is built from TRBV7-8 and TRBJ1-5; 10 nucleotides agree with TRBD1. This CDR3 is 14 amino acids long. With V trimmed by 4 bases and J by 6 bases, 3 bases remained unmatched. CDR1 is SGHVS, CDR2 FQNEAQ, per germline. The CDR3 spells CASSSTGGGQPQHF. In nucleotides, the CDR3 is TGTGCCAGCAGCTCGACAGGGGGCGGTCAGCCCCAGCATTTT.

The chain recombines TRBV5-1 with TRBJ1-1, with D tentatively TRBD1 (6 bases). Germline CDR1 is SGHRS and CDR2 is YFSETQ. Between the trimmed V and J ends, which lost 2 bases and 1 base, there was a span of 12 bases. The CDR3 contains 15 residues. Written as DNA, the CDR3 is TGCGCCAGCAGCTTACAGGGAGCCGGGAACACTGAAGCTTTCTTT. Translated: CASSLQGAGNTEAFF. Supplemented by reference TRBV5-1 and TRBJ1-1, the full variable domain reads KAGVTQTPRYLIKTRGQQVTLSCSPISGHRSVSWYQQTPGQGLQFLFEYFSETQRNKGNFPGRFSGRQFSNSRSEMNVSTLELGDSALYLCASSLQGAGNTEAFFGQGTRLTVV.

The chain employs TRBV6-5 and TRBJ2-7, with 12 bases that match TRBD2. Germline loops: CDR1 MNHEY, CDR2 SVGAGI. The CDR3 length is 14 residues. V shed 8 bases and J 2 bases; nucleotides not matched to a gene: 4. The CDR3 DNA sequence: TGTGCCAGCTCCGGACTAGCGGGGACCTACGAGCAGTACTTC. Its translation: CASSGLAGTYEQYF.

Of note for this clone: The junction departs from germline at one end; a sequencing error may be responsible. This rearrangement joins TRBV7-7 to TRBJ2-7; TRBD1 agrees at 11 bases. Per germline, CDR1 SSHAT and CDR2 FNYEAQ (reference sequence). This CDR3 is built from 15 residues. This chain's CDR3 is CASSLGQGVSYEQYF. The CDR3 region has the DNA TGTGCTAGCAGCTTGGGACAGGGGGTCTCCTACGAGCAGTACTTC.

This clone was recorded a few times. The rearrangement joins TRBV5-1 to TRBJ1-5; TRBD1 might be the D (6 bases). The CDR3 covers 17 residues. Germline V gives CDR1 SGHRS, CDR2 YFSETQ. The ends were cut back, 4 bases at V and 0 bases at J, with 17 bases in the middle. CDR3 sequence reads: CASSPGIQGRSNQPQHF. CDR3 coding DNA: TGCGCCAGCAGCCCAGGGATACAGGGACGTAGCAATCAGCCCCAGCATTTT.

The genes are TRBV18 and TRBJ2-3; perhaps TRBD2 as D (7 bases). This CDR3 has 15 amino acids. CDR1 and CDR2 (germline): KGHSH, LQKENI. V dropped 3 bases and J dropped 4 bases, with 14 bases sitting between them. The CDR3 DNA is TGTGCCAGCTCACCTCCCGGGGGGCAGGCAGATACGCAGTATTTT. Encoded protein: CASSPPGGQADTQYF. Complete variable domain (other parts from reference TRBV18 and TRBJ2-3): NAGVMQNPRHLVRRRGQEARLRCSPMKGHSHVYWYRQLPEEGLKFMVYLQKENIIDESGMPKERFSAEFPKEGPSILRIQQVVRGDSAAYFCASSPPGGQADTQYFGPGTRLTVL.

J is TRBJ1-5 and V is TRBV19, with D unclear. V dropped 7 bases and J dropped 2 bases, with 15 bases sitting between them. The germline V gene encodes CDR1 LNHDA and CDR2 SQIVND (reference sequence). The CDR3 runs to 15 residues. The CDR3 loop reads CASTDGSQGNQPQHF. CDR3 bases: TGTGCCAGTACCGACGGGAGTCAGGGCAATCAGCCCCAGCATTTT.

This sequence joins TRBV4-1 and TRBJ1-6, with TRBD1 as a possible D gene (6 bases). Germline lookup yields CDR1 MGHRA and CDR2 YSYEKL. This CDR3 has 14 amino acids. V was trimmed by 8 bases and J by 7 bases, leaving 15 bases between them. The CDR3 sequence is CASETGQFNSPLHF. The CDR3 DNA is TGCGCCAGCGAAACAGGGCAATTCAATTCACCCCTCCACTTT.

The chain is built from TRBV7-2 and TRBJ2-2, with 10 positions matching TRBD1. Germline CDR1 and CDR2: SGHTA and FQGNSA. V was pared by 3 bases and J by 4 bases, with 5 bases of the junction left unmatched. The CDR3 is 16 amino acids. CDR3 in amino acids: CASSFGTGVGTGELFF. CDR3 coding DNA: TGTGCCAGCAGCTTCGGGACAGGGGTAGGCACCGGGGAGCTGTTTTTT.

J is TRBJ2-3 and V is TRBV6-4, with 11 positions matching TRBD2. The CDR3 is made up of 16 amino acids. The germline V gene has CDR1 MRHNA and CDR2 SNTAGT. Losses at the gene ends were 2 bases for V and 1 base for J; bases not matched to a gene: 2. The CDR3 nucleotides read TGTGCCAGCAGTGACGGGACTAGCGGAGGCACAGATACGCAGTATTTT. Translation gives CASSDGTSGGTDTQYF.

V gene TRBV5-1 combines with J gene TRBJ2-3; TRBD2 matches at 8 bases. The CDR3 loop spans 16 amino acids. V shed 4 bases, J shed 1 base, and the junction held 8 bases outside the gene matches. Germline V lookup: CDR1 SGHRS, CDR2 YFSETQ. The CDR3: CASSKGLVGGTDTQYF. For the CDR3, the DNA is TGCGCCAGCAGCAAGGGACTAGTAGGGGGCACAGATACGCAGTATTTT.

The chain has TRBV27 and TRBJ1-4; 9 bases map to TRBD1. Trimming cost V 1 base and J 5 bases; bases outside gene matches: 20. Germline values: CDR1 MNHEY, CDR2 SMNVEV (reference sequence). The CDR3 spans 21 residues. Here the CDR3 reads CASSLYPPPGTGPRRNEKLFF. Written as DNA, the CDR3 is TGTGCCAGCAGTTTATATCCCCCCCCCGGGACAGGGCCCCGGAGGAATGAAAAACTGTTTTTT. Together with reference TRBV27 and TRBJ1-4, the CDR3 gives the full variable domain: EAQVTQNPRYLITVTGKKLTVTCSQNMNHEYMSWYRQDPGLGLRQIYYSMNVEVTDKGDVPEGYKVSRKEKRNFPLILESPSPNQTSLYFCASSLYPPPGTGPRRNEKLFFGSGTQLSVL.

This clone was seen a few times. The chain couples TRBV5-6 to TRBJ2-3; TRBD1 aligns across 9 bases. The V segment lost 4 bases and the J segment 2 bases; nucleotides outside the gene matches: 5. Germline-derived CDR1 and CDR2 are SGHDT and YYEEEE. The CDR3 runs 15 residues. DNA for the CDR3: TGTGCCAGCAGCCCGTGGACAGGGGCCACAGATACGCAGTATTTT. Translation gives CASSPWTGATDTQYF.

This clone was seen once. The CDR3 region is CASSVAGQGNEKLFF. The CDR3 nucleotides read TGTGCCAGCAGCGTAGCTGGACAAGGGAATGAAAAACTGTTTTTT. The chain carries TRBV9 and TRBJ1-4; D perhaps matches TRBD1 (5 bases). The V end was cut by 0 bases, the J end by 5 bases, with 11 bases between. Looked up from germline, CDR1 is SGDLS and CDR2 is YYNGEE. CDR3 length: 15 residues.

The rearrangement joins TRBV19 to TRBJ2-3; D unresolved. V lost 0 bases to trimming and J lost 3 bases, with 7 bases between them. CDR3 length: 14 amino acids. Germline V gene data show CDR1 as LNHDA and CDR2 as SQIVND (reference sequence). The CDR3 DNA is TGTGCCAGTAGTATAGACTACAGTACAGATACGCAGTATTTT. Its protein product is CASSIDYSTDTQYF.

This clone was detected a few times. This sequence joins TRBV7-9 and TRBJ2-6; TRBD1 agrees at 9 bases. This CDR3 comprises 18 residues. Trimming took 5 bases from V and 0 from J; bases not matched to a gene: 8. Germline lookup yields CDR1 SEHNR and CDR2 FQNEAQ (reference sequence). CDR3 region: CASSTRTGEPSGANVLTF. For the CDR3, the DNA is TGTGCCAGCAGCACCAGGACAGGGGAACCCTCTGGGGCCAACGTCCTGACTTTC. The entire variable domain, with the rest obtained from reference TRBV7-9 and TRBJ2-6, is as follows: DTGVSQNPRHKITKRGQNVTFRCDPISEHNRLYWYRQTLGQGPEFLTYFQNEAQLEKSRLLSDRFSAERPKGSFSTLEIQRTEQGDSAMYLCASSTRTGEPSGANVLTFGAGSRLTVL.

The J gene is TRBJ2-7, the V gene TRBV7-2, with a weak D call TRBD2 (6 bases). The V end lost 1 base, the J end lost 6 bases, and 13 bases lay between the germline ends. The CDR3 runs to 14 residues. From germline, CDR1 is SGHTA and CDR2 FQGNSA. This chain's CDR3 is CASSLGGEASEQYF. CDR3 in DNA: TGTGCCAGCAGCTTAGGGGGGGAGGCTTCCGAGCAGTACTTC.